This is a list of T cell receptor beta chains from one sample in a study of shared clonotypes between healthy human individuals. Profiled with immunoSEQ multiplex PCR; TCRdb holds only in-frame clones, not every one. The sample yields about 1 million clones, roughly 80% seen once. Sequencing was performed on memory CD4+ T cells sorted from blood. The receptors were gathered from a man between 18 and 35 years old in good health. Both conserved end residues are trimmed from each CDR3.

v_call cdr3_aa
TRBV2 ASSELESYEQY
TRBV5-1 ASSFLDSSTGELF
TRBV4-2 ASSQELAGGYNEQF
TRBV6-6 ASTIGTSGYNEQF
TRBV11-2 ASSLSGQAGDEQF
TRBV28 ASRYTGKSGANVLT
TRBV11-2 ASSLYGPLNTGELF
TRBV18 ASSPSRITEAF
TRBV7-9 ASSLRDRGRQY
TRBV6-1 ASLQPVMTGELF
TRBV29-1 SVARGRQNTEAF
TRBV5-8 ASSLDRNQPQH
TRBV6-5 ASSYLGRSYEQY
TRBV2 ASSPGRNTGELF
TRBV6-5 ASSIAGATDTQY